Here is one T cell receptor beta chain with its context. The data derive from a study of blood T cell repertoires in COVID-19. Across the study: Samples taken during acute and convalescent COVID-19 were collected in the United States, Italy and Spain. The cDNA or gDNA used as material had been derived from T cells, B-cell-depleted T cells, or PBMCs.

The authors' processing: Amplification with reference gene primers provided the estimates of nucleated cell counts. The protocol was immunoSEQ multiplex PCR, while the TCRdb copy is restricted to in-frame clones and leaves out a portion. V, J and clone size were drawn from that table, and D and trimming were deduced from the DNA. In the table there are 90,000 to 140,000 clones, roughly 85% of which are singletons. V lost 4 bases and J lost 6, with 19 bases in between. This CDR3 is 15 amino acids long. Germline V lookup: CDR1 SGDLS, CDR2 YYNGEE. The chain joins TRBV9 to TRBJ1-1; D remains unclear. The TCR originated in a man over 45 with acute or convalescent COVID-19. Sequencing was performed on peripheral blood. CDR3 sequence reads: CASSSSGRSRAEAFF. CDR3 DNA sequence: TGTGCCAGCAGCTCAAGCGGCAGATCGAGGGCTGAAGCTTTCTTT.